This TCR beta chain originates from a study of blood T cell repertoires in COVID-19. Generated by immunoSEQ multiplex PCR, the TCRdb table keeps only in-frame clones and is missing some. In the table there are roughly 340,000 clones, about 89% of which are singletons. The germline CDR1 and CDR2 sequences are MGHRA and YSYEKL. Trimming shortened V by 0 bases and J by 2 bases, and 17 bases separated the two germline ends. The CDR3 is 17 amino acids. This receptor was obtained from a woman aged 45-60 years with COVID-19, enrolled during active disease. The chain couples TRBV4-1 to TRBJ2-7, with D possibly TRBD2 on 6 matching bases. Sequencing was carried out using peripheral blood. CDR3 in DNA: TGCGCCAGCAGCCAAGATCTCGGGACTTCCGGAACCTACGAGCAGTACTTC. It yields the protein CASSQDLGTSGTYEQYF.